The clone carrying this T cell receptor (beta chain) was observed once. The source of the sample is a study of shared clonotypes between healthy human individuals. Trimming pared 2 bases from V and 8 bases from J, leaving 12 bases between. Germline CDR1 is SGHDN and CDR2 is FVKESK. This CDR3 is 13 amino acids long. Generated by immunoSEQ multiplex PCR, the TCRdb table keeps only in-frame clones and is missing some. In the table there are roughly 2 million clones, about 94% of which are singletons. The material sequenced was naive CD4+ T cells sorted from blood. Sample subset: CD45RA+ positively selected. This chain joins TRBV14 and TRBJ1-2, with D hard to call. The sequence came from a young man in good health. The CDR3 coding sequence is TGTGCCAGCAGCCAACTGGGTCTCTTCGGCTACACCTTC. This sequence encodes CASSQLGLFGYTF.